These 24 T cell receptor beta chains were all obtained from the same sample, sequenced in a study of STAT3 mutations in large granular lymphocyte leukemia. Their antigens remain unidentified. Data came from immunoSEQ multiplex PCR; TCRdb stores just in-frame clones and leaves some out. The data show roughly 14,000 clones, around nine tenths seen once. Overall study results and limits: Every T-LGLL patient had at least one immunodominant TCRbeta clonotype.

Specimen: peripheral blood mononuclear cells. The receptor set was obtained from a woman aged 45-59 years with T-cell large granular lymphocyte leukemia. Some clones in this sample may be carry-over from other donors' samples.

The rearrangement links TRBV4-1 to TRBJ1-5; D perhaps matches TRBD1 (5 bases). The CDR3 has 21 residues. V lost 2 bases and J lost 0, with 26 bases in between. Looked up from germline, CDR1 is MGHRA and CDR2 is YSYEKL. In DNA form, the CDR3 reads TGCGCCAGCAGCCAATTCGGTCTTTCGGGGGAGCCAGGGAATAGCAATCAGCCCCAGCATTTT. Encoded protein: CASSQFGLSGEPGNSNQPQHF.

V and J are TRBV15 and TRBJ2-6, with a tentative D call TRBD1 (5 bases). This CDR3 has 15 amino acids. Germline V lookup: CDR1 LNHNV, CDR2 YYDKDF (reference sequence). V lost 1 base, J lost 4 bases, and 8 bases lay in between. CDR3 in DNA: TGTGCCACCAGCAGAGCAGGGTTCGGGGCCAACGTCCTGACTTTC. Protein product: CATSRAGFGANVLTF.

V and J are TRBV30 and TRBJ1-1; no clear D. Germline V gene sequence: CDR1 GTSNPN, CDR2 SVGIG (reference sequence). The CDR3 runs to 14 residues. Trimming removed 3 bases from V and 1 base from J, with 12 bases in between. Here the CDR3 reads CAWRDFDTNTEAFF. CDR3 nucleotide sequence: TGTGCCTGGAGGGATTTTGACACGAACACTGAAGCTTTCTTT.

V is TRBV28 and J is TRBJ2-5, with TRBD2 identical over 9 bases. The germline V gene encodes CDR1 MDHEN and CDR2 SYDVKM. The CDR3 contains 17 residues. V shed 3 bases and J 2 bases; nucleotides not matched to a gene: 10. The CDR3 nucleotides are TGTGCCAGCAGTTTCTTCTTGGCTAGCGGGACTCAAGAGACCCAGTACTTC. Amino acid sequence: CASSFFLASGTQETQYF.

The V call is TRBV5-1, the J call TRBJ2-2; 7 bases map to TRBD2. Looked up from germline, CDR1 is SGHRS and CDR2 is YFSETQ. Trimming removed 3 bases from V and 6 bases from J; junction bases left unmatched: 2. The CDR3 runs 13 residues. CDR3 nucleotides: TGCGCCAGCAGCTCAGGACTAGCCGGGGAGCTGTTTTTT. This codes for CASSSGLAGELFF.

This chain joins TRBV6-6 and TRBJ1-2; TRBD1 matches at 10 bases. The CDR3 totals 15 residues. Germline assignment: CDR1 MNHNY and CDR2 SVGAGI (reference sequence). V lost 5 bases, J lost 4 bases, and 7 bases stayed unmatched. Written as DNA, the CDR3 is TGTGCCAGCAGTCACGAGACAGGGGGCGGCTATGGCTACACCTTC. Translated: CASSHETGGGYGYTF.

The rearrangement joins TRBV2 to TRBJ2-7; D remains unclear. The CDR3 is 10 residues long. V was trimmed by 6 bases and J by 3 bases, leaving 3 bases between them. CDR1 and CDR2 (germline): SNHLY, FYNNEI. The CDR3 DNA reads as TGTGCCAGCAGCAACTACGAGCAGTACTTC. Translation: CASSNYEQYF.

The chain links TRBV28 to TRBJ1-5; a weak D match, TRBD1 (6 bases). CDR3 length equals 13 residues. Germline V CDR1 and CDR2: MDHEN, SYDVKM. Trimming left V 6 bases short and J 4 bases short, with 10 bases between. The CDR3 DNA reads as TGTGCCAGCAGGAAAACAGGGAATCAGCCCCAGCATTTT. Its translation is CASRKTGNQPQHF.

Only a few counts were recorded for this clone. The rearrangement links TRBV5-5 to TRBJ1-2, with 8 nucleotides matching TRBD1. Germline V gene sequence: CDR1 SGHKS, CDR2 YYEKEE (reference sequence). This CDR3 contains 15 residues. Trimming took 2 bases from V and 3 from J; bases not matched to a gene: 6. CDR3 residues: CASSFLQGGHYGYTF. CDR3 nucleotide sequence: TGTGCCAGCAGCTTCTTACAGGGGGGGCACTATGGCTACACCTTC.

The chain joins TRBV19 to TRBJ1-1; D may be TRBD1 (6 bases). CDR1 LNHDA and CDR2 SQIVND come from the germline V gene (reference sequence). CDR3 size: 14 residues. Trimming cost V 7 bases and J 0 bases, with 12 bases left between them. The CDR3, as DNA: TGTGCCAGTAACAGGGACCGGATGAACACTGAAGCTTTCTTT. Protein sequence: CASNRDRMNTEAFF.

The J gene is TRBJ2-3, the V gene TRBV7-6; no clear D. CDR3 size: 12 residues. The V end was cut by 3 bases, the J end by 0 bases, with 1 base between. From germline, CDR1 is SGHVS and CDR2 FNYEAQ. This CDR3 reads CASSLSTDTQYF. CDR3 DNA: TGTGCCAGCAGCTTGAGCACAGATACGCAGTATTTT.

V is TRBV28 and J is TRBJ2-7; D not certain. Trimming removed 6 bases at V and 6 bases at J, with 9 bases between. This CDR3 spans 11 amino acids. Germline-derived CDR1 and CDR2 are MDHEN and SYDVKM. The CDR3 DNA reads TGTGCCAGCAGATCGAAGGTCGAGCAGTACTTC. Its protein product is CASRSKVEQYF.

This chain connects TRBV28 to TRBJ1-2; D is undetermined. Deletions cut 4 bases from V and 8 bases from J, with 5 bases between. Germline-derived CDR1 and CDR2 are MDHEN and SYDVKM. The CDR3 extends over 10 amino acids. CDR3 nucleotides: TGTGCCAGCAGTTCTATCGGCTACACCTTC. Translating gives CASSSIGYTF.

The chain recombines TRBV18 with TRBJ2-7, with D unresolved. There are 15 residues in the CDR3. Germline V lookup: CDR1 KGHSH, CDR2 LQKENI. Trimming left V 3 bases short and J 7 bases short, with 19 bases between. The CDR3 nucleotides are TGTGCCAGCTCACCCACATCGGTCTCAAGTGGGGAGCAGTACTTC. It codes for CASSPTSVSSGEQYF.

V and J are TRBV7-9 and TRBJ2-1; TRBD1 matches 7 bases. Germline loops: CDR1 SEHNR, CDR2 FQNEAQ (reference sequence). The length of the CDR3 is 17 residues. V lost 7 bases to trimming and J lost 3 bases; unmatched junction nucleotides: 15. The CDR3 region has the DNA TGTGCCAGCACCCCTAGGGCCCGAACAGGGGACTACAATGAGCAGTTCTTC. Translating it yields CASTPRARTGDYNEQFF.

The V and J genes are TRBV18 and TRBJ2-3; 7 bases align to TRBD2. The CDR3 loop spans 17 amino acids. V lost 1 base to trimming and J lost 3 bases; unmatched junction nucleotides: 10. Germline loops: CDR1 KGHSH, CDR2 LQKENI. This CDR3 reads CASSPQSPRGETDTQYF. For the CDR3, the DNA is TGTGCCAGCTCACCACAGTCCCCCCGGGGGGAAACAGATACGCAGTATTTT.

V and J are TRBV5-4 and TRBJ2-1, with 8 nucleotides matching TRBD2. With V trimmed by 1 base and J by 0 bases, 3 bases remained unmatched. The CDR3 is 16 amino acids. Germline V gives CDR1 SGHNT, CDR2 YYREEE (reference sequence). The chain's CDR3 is CASSLSGSRSYNEQFF. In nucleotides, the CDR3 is TGTGCCAGCAGCTTGAGCGGGAGCCGCTCCTACAATGAGCAGTTCTTC.

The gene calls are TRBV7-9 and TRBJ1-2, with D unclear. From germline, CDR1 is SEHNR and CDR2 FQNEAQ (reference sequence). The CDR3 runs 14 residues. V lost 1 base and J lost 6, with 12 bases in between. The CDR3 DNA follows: TGTGCCAGCAGCTTAGTTGTAGGGCTGGATGGCTACACCTTC. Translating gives CASSLVVGLDGYTF.

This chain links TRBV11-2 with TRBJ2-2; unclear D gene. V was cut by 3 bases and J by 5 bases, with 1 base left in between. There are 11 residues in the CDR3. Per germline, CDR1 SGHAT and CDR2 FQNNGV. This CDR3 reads CASSLTGELFF. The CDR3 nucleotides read TGTGCCAGCAGCTTGACCGGGGAGCTGTTTTTT. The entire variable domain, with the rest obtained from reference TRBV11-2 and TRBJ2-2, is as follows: EAGVAQSPRYKIIEKRQSVAFWCNPISGHATLYWYQQILGQGPKLLIQFQNNGVVDDSQLPKDRFSAERLKGVDSTLKIQPAKLEDSAVYLCASSLTGELFFGEGSRLTVL.

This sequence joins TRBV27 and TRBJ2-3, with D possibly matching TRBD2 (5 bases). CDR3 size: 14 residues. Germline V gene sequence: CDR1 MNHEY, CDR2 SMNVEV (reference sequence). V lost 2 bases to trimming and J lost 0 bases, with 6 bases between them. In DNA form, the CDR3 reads TGTGCCAGCAGTTTAAGGACTAGCACAGATACGCAGTATTTT. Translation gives CASSLRTSTDTQYF.

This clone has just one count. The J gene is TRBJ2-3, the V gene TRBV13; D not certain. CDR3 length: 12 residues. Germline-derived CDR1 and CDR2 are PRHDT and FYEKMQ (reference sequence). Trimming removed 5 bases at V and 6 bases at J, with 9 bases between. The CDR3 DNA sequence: TGTGCCAGCAGCCCCCTCGGGGATACGCAGTATTTT. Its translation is CASSPLGDTQYF.

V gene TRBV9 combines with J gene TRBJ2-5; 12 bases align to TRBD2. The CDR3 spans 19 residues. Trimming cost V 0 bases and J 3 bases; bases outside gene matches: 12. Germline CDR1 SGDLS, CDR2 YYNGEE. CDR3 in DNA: TGTGCCAGCAGCGTAGGCCCCCGCCTGACTAGCGGGAGTAAAGAGACCCAGTACTTC. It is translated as CASSVGPRLTSGSKETQYF.

The CDR3 protein is CASSLAGTGMSYEQYF. The CDR3 DNA sequence: TGCGCCAGCAGCTTGGCCGGGACAGGGATGTCCTACGAGCAGTACTTC. The chain recombines TRBV5-1 with TRBJ2-7, with 9 bases that match TRBD1. The trim removed 0 bases at V and 1 base at J, leaving 5 bases unmatched. The germline CDR1 and CDR2 sequences are SGHRS and YFSETQ. The CDR3 sequence is 16 residues long.

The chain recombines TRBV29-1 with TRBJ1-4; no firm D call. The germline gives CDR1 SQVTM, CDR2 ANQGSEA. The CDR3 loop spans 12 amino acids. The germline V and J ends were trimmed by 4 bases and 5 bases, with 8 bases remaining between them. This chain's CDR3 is CSVGWANEKLFF. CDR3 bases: TGCAGCGTTGGATGGGCGAATGAAAAACTGTTTTTT.